The sequence of this TCR beta chain was determined in a study of cytomegalovirus exposure and HLA in healthy donors. This CDR3 has 13 residues. Per the germline V gene, CDR1 is SGDLS and CDR2 is YYNGEE. Between the trimmed V and J ends, which lost 0 bases and 6 bases, there was a span of 9 bases. Study results and limitations: Solely CMV serostatus was available to characterize immune exposure. Researchers reportedly found TCR beta sequences accurately predicted most subjects' HLA-A and HLA-B alleles. Later analysis found that TCR beta chains associated with HLA were more clonally expanded than other, equally common chains. Most TCR sequences showed up rarely, but some public TCRs showed up in many donors.

This clone has just one count. Its antigen is not identified. PCR used 60 Vbeta primers and 13 Jbeta primers. The protocol was immunoSEQ multiplex PCR, while the TCRdb copy is restricted to in-frame clones and leaves out a portion. The table records roughly 170,000 clones, about three quarters of them present only once. This TCR was recovered from a girl aged 5-17 years in good health and CMV-seronegative. Source material: PBMCs. The genes are TRBV9 and TRBJ1-2; the D gene is possibly TRBD1 (5 bases). The chain's CDR3 is CASSVVAGDGYTF. Written as DNA, the CDR3 is TGTGCCAGCAGCGTAGTAGCGGGGGATGGCTACACCTTC.